Presented here are 10 T cell receptor beta chains from one specimen sequenced in a study of shared clonotypes between healthy human individuals. Method: immunoSEQ multiplex PCR; TCRdb's copy keeps in-frame clones and lacks some. The sample has about 1 million clones; around 76% are singletons. The sample comprised memory CD4+ T cells sorted from blood. As to subset: CD45RA-negative fraction. The receptor set was obtained from a man aged 18 to 35 in good health.

CDR3 in DNA: TGTGCCAGCAGCCAAGGTGCGGCGGGGGGGCCGAACGAGCAGTACTTC. Amino acids: CASSQGAAGGPNEQYF. The chain carries TRBV4-2 and TRBJ2-7; 9 bases are a match to TRBD2. The CDR3 length is 16 residues. V was pared by 1 base and J by 5 bases, with 9 bases of the junction left unmatched. The germline V gene has CDR1 LGHNA and CDR2 YNFKEQ.

This rearrangement joins TRBV2 to TRBJ1-6; possibly TRBD1 for D (6 bases). Germline V gene sequence: CDR1 SNHLY, CDR2 FYNNEI. The CDR3 consists of 16 residues. Trimming cost V 9 bases and J 1 base, with 16 bases left between them. This CDR3 reads CARGGAGRSYNSPLHF. As DNA, the CDR3 is TGTGCCAGAGGGGGGGCAGGGAGGTCCTATAATTCACCCCTCCACTTT.

The CDR3 sequence: CASSLGQGNHYEQYF. DNA of the CDR3: TGTGCCAGCAGCCTGGGACAGGGGAACCATTACGAGCAGTACTTC. This rearrangement joins TRBV6-1 to TRBJ2-7; TRBD1 agrees at 10 bases. The J segment lost 4 bases and the V segment lost 6 bases, leaving 9 bases of the junction unmatched. This CDR3 region has 15 residues. CDR1 and CDR2 from the germline V gene are MNHNS and SASEGT.

On this clone: Distinct nucleotide sequences in the sample also encode this CDR3. The CDR3: CASSVGGSNTEAFF. In DNA form, the CDR3 reads TGTGCCAGCAGTGTAGGGGGCTCGAACACTGAAGCTTTCTTT. This chain links TRBV6-1 with TRBJ1-1; the match to TRBD1 covers 7 bases. V lost 4 bases to trimming and J lost 1 base; unmatched junction nucleotides: 3. The CDR3 contains 14 residues. Germline V gene lookup returns CDR1 MNHNS and CDR2 SASEGT.

The chain uses TRBV29-1 and TRBJ2-3, with 13 bases aligning to TRBD2. The length of the CDR3 is 15 residues. Germline CDR1 SQVTM, CDR2 ANQGSEA. After removal of 6 bases from V and 3 bases from J, the junction contained 6 bases not matched to a gene. CDR3 loop: CSVNGLAGATDTQYF. The CDR3 nucleotides are TGCAGCGTAAACGGACTAGCGGGGGCTACAGATACGCAGTATTTT.

The chain is built from TRBV6-6 and TRBJ1-2; no clear D gene. Germline V gene lookup returns CDR1 MNHNY and CDR2 SVGAGI (reference sequence). V was shortened by 2 bases and J by 3 bases, with 7 bases between the two germline ends. This CDR3 has 13 residues. The chain's CDR3 is CASSYGMDYGYTF. CDR3 DNA: TGTGCCAGCAGTTACGGGATGGACTATGGCTACACCTTC.

The genes are TRBV7-3 and TRBJ1-5; D is unresolved. The CDR3 sequence is 13 residues long. CDR1 is SGHTA and CDR2 is FQGTGA in the germline V gene. V dropped 5 bases and J dropped 2 bases, with 7 bases sitting between them. CDR3 residues: CASSPDGNQPQHF. CDR3 bases: TGTGCCAGCAGCCCGGACGGCAATCAGCCCCAGCATTTT.

This clone was counted once. The V and J genes are TRBV6-4 and TRBJ1-2, with D possibly matching TRBD1 (5 bases). The germline gives CDR1 MRHNA, CDR2 SNTAGT. V gave up 0 bases and J gave up 7 bases, with 6 bases separating them. The CDR3 loop spans 12 amino acids. CDR3 nucleotide sequence: TGTGCCAGCAGTGACTCGGGGGGTGGCTACACCTTC. This translates into CASSDSGGGYTF.

The rearrangement uses TRBV7-9 and TRBJ2-5; D may be TRBD2 (5 bases). Germline V lookup: CDR1 SEHNR, CDR2 FQNEAQ (reference sequence). The CDR3 extends over 17 amino acids. The V end was cut by 6 bases, the J end by 1 base, with 21 bases between. CDR3 DNA: TGTGCCAGCAGTCACTCGGGGAGCCCCAACCTCCAAGAGACCCAGTACTTC. Translating it yields CASSHSGSPNLQETQYF.

A note on this clone: This may arise from a read error, as a much more abundant clone is one base away. The V call is TRBV7-9, the J call TRBJ2-3; 10 nucleotides agree with TRBD1. Germline V CDR1 and CDR2: SEHNR, FQNEAQ (reference sequence). V shed 5 bases and J 1 base; nucleotides not matched to a gene: 3. The CDR3 spans 15 residues. The CDR3 here is CASSPGTGGTDTQYF. As DNA, the CDR3 is TGTGCCAGCAGCCCCGGGACAGGGGGCACAGATACGCAGTATTTT.